The 21 T cell receptor beta chains below come from one sample, sequenced in a study of vaccination and CD4 T cells after COVID-19. Their antigens remain unidentified. As for treatment: roughly 10-day PBMC culture with coronavirus spike peptide pools or control peptides (ViraFEST assay). The Oncomine TCR Beta short-read assay sequenced DNA from cultured CD4+ T cells. Using its own MiXCR run on the PCR reads, TCRdb lists one record per CDR3 protein. Among under 20,000 distinct CDR3 sequences listed, less than 70% were seen once. The sequencing used CD4+ T cells from blood, cultured in vitro, collected before SARS-CoV-2 vaccination. These receptors were taken from a human donor who had recovered from COVID-19.

The rearrangement uses TRBV7-3 and TRBJ2-3; TRBD2 is a possible D gene (6 bases). Germline-derived CDR1 and CDR2 are SGHTA and FQGTGA. CDR3 length: 13 residues. Trimming took off 4 bases at V and 4 bases at J, with 9 bases between the two ends. The CDR3 here is CASSSLAPDTQYF. CDR3 in DNA: TGTGCCAGCAGCTCACTAGCCCCAGATACGCAGTATTTT.

The chain carries TRBV9 and TRBJ1-2, with a possible D match to TRBD1 (5 bases). The CDR3 contains 14 residues. CDR1 SGDLS and CDR2 YYNGEE come from the germline V gene. The germline V and J ends were trimmed by 3 bases and 4 bases, with 13 bases remaining between them. CDR3 protein: CASSDGGVPYGYTF. CDR3 sequence (DNA): TGTGCCAGCAGCGACGGGGGGGTACCCTATGGCTACACCTTC.

A remark on this clonotype: At one boundary the junction diverges from the germline segment, which might be a read error. The V gene is TRBV6-5, the J gene TRBJ2-5; 8 nucleotides align to TRBD2. CDR1 is MNHEY, CDR2 SVGAGI, per germline. This CDR3 has 14 residues. As DNA, the CDR3 is TGTGCCAGCAGTTACCAAGCGGGAGCTGAGAACCAGTACTTC. It is translated as CASSYQAGAENQYF.

V and J are TRBV6-5 and TRBJ1-5, with unresolved D. Between the trimmed V and J ends, which lost 2 bases and 0 bases, there was a span of 5 bases. In germline, CDR1 is MNHEY, CDR2 SVGAGI. CDR3 length: 14 residues. CDR3 nucleotide sequence: TGTGCCAGCAGTTACAGGGTTAGCAATCAGCCCCAGCATTTT. It is translated as CASSYRVSNQPQHF.

J is TRBJ1-2 and V is TRBV7-9; D perhaps matches TRBD1 (5 bases). The CDR3 is 14 amino acids. Germline loops: CDR1 SEHNR, CDR2 FQNEAQ (reference sequence). V lost 2 bases to trimming and J lost 6 bases, with 13 bases between them. CDR3 sequence reads: CASSLSGPPHGYTF. For the CDR3, the DNA is TGTGCCAGCAGCTTATCGGGACCCCCCCATGGCTACACCTTC. The complete variable domain, with remaining parts taken from reference TRBV7-9 and TRBJ1-2, reads DTGVSQNPRHKITKRGQNVTFRCDPISEHNRLYWYRQTLGQGPEFLTYFQNEAQLEKSRLLSDRFSAERPKGSFSTLEIQRTEQGDSAMYLCASSLSGPPHGYTFGSGTRLTVV.

Regarding this clonotype: Sequence at one end of the junction differs from germline and may be a read error. The J gene is TRBJ2-3, the V gene TRBV7-6; D remains ambiguous. Germline V gives CDR1 SGHVS, CDR2 FNYEAQ. The CDR3 runs 13 residues. CDR3 coding DNA: TGTGCTAGCAGTCTTGGGGACACAGATACGCAGTATTTT. It translates to CASSLGDTDTQYF. The whole variable domain, filled in from reference TRBV7-6 and TRBJ2-3, reads GAGVSQSPRYKVTKRGQDVALRCDPISGHVSLYWYRQALGQGPEFLTYFNYEAQQDKSGLPNDRFSAERPEGSISTLTIQRTEQRDSAMYRCASSLGDTDTQYFGPGTRLTVL.

The table lists this clonotype with a few counts. V usage is TRBV19 and J usage is TRBJ1-1; D is uncertain. In germline, CDR1 is LNHDA, CDR2 SQIVND (reference sequence). This CDR3 comprises 14 residues. V was shortened by 3 bases and J by 1 base, with 9 bases between the two germline ends. The CDR3 sequence is CASSMRETNTEAFF. Written as DNA, the CDR3 is TGTGCCAGTAGTATGAGGGAGACGAACACTGAAGCTTTCTTT.

The chain couples TRBV18 to TRBJ1-6; D is unresolved. V lost 4 bases and J 5 bases, leaving 18 bases between the germline ends. Germline V CDR1 and CDR2: KGHSH, LQKENI. The CDR3 loop spans 17 amino acids. The chain's CDR3 is CASSLNTIRNDNSPLHF. CDR3 bases: TGTGCCAGCTCACTAAACACCATTCGTAACGATAATTCACCCCTCCACTTT. Full variable domain (rest looked up from reference TRBV18 and TRBJ1-6): NAGVMQNPRHLVRRRGQEARLRCSPMKGHSHVYWYRQLPEEGLKFMVYLQKENIIDESGMPKERFSAEFPKEGPSILRIQQVVRGDSAAYFCASSLNTIRNDNSPLHFGNGTRLTVT.

This clonotype showed up just a few times. This chain joins TRBV6-1 and TRBJ2-5; the match to TRBD2 covers 8 bases. CDR1 MNHNS and CDR2 SASEGT come from the germline V gene. V gave up 2 bases and J gave up 1 base; unmatched junction bases: 12. This CDR3 region has 18 residues. The DNA of the CDR3 is TGTGCCAGCAGTGAATATGTTGGCCGACTAGCGATCCAAGAGACCCAGTACTTC. Translated, it gives CASSEYVGRLAIQETQYF.

This sequence joins TRBV19 and TRBJ2-5, with TRBD1 matching 7 bases. V shed 5 bases and J 5 bases; nucleotides not matched to a gene: 5. CDR3 size: 13 residues. The germline V gene encodes CDR1 LNHDA and CDR2 SQIVND (reference sequence). The CDR3: CASSALRGETQYF. CDR3 DNA: TGTGCCAGTAGTGCCCTCAGGGGGGAGACCCAGTACTTC.

The rearrangement links TRBV6-2 or TRBV6-3 to TRBJ1-5; TRBD1 might be the D (6 bases). The CDR3 has 14 amino acids. V was shortened by 2 bases and J by 7 bases, with 12 bases between the two germline ends. Germline lookup yields CDR1 MNHEY and CDR2 SVGEGT. The CDR3 region has the DNA TGTGCCAGCAGTTACGGGGCAGGGGTACAGCCCCAGCATTTT. It translates to CASSYGAGVQPQHF.

This sequence joins TRBV19 and TRBJ2-7; D gene ambiguous. The V gene's germline CDR1 is LNHDA and CDR2 SQIVND (reference sequence). The CDR3 is made up of 13 amino acids. The ends were cut back, 4 bases at V and 2 bases at J, with 9 bases in the middle. The CDR3 DNA reads as TGTGCCAGTAGTACCTTAGACACCTACGAGCAGTACTTC. Encoded protein: CASSTLDTYEQYF.

A word on this clonotype: A junction end diverges from the germline sequence, so it may reflect a read error. V gene TRBV6-2 or TRBV6-3 combines with J gene TRBJ2-1, with 10 bases fitting TRBD2. The V gene's germline CDR1 is MNHEY and CDR2 SVGEGT. The CDR3 loop spans 16 amino acids. CDR3 bases: TGTGCCAGCAGTATCGGACGAGCGGGAGGGTATAATGACCAGTTCTTC. Amino acid sequence: CASSIGRAGGYNDQFF.

The rearrangement uses TRBV6-1 and TRBJ1-5, with D possibly TRBD1 on 5 matching bases. CDR1 and CDR2 from the germline V gene are MNHNS and SASEGT. This CDR3 spans 16 amino acids. Trimming stripped 4 bases from V and 4 bases from J, with 17 bases between. Here the CDR3 DNA reads TGTGCCAGCAGTGCCCTTTTGAAGGGGAGAAATCAGCCCCAGCATTTT. Protein: CASSALLKGRNQPQHF.

This clonotype occurred a few times. CDR3 in DNA: TGCAGTGCCCCAGTATCAGGGACTAGCGTGGGGGGTGAGCAGTTCTTC. Translating it yields CSAPVSGTSVGGEQFF. The chain recombines TRBV20-1 with TRBJ2-1; TRBD2 aligns across 10 bases. This CDR3 is built from 16 residues. The junction had 17 bases not matched to a gene; V was cut back by 6 bases and J by 9 bases. CDR1 is DFQATT and CDR2 is SNEGSKA in the germline V gene (reference sequence).

The rearrangement joins TRBV28 to TRBJ1-1; tentatively, D is TRBD1 (5 bases). V lost 2 bases to trimming and J lost 6 bases, with 13 bases between them. Germline V gene data show CDR1 as MDHEN and CDR2 as SYDVKM. This CDR3 has 14 amino acids. CDR3 loop: CASSLGRVRAEAFF. DNA of the CDR3: TGTGCCAGCAGTTTAGGGAGGGTCAGGGCTGAAGCTTTCTTT.

The chain has TRBV19 and TRBJ2-3; D not certain. CDR3 size: 13 residues. Trimming stripped 5 bases from V and 2 bases from J, with 8 bases between. CDR1 and CDR2 from the germline V gene are LNHDA and SQIVND (reference sequence). The CDR3 here is CASSYRDTDTQYF. The CDR3 nucleotides are TGTGCCAGTAGTTATAGAGACACAGATACGCAGTATTTT.

This chain connects TRBV6-1 to TRBJ2-7, with 8 positions matching TRBD1. This CDR3 spans 15 amino acids. Germline-derived CDR1 and CDR2 are MNHNS and SASEGT. J gave up 2 bases and V 5 bases, and 8 bases lay outside the gene matches. The CDR3 loop is CASSRDRIIPYEQYF. The CDR3 nucleotides are TGTGCCAGCAGTAGGGACAGGATCATCCCCTACGAGCAGTACTTC.

In DNA, the CDR3 is TGTGCCATCAGCCCGTCCAGACAGGGCGAAGATGAAGCTTTCTTT. It encodes CAISPSRQGEDEAFF. This chain links TRBV10-3 with TRBJ1-1, with 7 nucleotides matching TRBD1. The CDR3 loop spans 15 amino acids. CDR1 ENHRY and CDR2 SYGVKD come from the germline V gene. Losses at the gene ends were 6 bases for V and 7 bases for J; bases not matched to a gene: 14.

The DNA for the CDR3 is TGCAGTGCTAGTGAGGGGGGACGGGGTCAGCCCCAGCATTTT. This sequence encodes CSASEGGRGQPQHF. The chain has TRBV20-1 and TRBJ1-5; TRBD1 is a possible D gene (6 bases). V was trimmed by 3 bases and J by 6 bases, leaving 15 bases between them. The CDR3 totals 14 residues. Germline CDR1 is DFQATT and CDR2 is SNEGSKA (reference sequence).

The chain has TRBV7-6 and TRBJ2-2; D remains ambiguous. V lost 3 bases, J lost 4 bases, and 6 bases lay in between. The CDR3 runs 13 residues. Germline CDR1 and CDR2: SGHVS and FNYEAQ. Here the CDR3 reads CASSLQATGELFF. CDR3 bases: TGTGCCAGCAGCTTGCAAGCCACCGGGGAGCTGTTTTTT.